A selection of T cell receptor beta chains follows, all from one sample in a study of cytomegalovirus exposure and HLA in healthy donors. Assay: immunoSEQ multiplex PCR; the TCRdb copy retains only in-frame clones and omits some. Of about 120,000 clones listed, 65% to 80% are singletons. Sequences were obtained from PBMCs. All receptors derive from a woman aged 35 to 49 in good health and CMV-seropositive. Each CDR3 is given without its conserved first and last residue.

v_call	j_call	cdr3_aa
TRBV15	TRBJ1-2	ATSRGPETGLDYGYT
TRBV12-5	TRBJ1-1	ASGLSQNTEAF
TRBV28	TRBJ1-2	ASSLVGANYGYT
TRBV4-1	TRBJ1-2	ASSQDNRGRGYT
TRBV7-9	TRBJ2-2	ASSLPAGTSIIGELF
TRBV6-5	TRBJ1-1	ASSYYSSNTEAF
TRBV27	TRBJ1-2	ASSPRTNRGGYT
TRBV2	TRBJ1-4	ASTPQGQVNEKLF
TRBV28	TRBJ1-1	ASRAGYMNTEAF
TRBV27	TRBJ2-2	ASSLSGGWRTRTGELF
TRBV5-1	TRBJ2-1	ASSLSPGGINEQF
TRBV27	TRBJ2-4	ATNRGNIQY
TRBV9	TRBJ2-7	ASSVEGTSTYEQY
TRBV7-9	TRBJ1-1	ASSHAGVGATEAF
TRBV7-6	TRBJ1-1	ASSRTGTEAF
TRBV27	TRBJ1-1	ASSLRGQFKAF
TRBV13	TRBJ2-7	ASSGQGSYEQY
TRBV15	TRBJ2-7	ATSRVGQGDEQY
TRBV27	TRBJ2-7	ASSLGTGAYEQY
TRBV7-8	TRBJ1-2	ASSLYRGLKYYGYT
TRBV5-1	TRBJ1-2	ASRSSGTGGHYGYT
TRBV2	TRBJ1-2	ASSDPQNYGYT
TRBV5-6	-	ASSLLTYEQY
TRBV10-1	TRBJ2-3	ASSDLSGGTDTQY
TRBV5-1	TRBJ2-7	ASRWGDRGEEQY
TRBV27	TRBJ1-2	ASSPPGQSNYGYT
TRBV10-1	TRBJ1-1	ASSVGGRAEAF
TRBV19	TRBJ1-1	ASSIGGKRVEAF
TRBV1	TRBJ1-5	TSSQEIILPGQTNQPQH
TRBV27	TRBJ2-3	ASSLRGDRSDTQY
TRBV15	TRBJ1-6	ATSRDGGGDSPLH
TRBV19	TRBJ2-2	ASSQGNTGELF
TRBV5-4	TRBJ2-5	ASSPSGGNSQTQY
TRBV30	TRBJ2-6	AWSDPLGSGANVLT
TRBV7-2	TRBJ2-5	ASSSYRGTEETQY
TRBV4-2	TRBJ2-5	ASSQDMPAGGLETQY
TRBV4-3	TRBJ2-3	ASSQVGTSGGTDTQY
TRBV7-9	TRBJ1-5	ASSPAGTGSHQPQH
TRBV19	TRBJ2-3	ASRRLAGGQDTQY
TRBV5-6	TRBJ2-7	ASSLAASGIGYEQY
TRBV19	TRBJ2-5	ASSSVLERGGLETQY
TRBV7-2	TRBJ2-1	ASSLASDNEQF